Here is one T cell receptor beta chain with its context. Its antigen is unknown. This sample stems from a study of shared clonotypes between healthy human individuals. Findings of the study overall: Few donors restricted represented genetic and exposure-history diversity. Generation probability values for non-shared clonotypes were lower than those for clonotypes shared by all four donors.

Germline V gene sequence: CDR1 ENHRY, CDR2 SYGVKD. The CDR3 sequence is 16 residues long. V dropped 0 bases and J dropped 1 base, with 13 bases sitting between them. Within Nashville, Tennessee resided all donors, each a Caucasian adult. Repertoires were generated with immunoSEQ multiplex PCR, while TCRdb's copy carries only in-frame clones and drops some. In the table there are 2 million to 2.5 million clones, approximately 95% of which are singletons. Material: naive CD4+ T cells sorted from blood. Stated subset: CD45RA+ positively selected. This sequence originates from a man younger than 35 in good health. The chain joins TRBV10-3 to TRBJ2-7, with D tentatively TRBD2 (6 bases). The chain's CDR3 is CAISESIAAMSYEQYF. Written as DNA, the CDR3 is TGTGCCATCAGTGAGTCTATAGCGGCCATGTCCTACGAGCAGTACTTC.